This T cell receptor (beta chain) was found in a study of shared clonotypes between healthy human individuals. As to this clone: This sample also contains other DNA sequences that code for the same CDR3.

CD45RO-negative cells were positively selected for CCR7, leaving out terminally differentiated effector memory CD45RA+ cells. Free of recent acute infections or vaccinations, the donors were healthy HIV-negative adults. Produced via immunoSEQ multiplex PCR; TCRdb's table is partial and in-frame only. Of 1.5 million to 2.5 million clones in the sample, about 95% were seen once. Germline V gives CDR1 MNHEY, CDR2 SMNVEV (reference sequence). Trimming left V 3 bases short and J 0 bases short, with 12 bases between. The CDR3 covers 15 residues. This rearrangement joins TRBV27 to TRBJ2-7; maybe TRBD2 (5 bases). The material sequenced was naive CD8+ T cells sorted from blood. The clonotype comes from a man between 18 and 35 years old in good health. Written as DNA, the CDR3 is TGTGCCAGCAGTTTGGGCGGGTCTAGCTCCTACGAGCAGTACTTC. Translation gives CASSLGGSSSYEQYF.